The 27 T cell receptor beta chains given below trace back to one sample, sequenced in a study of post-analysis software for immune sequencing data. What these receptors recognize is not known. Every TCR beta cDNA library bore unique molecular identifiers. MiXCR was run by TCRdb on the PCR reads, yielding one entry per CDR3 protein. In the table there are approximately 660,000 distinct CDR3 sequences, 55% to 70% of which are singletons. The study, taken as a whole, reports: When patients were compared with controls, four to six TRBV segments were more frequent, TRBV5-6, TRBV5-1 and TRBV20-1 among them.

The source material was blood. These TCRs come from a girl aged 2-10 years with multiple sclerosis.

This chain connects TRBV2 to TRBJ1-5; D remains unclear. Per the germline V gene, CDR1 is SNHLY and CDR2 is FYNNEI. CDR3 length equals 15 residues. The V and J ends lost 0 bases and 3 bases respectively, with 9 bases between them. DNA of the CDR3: TGTGCCAGCAGTGAAGCCACCGGGGACAATCAGCCCCAGCATTTT. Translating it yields CASSEATGDNQPQHF.

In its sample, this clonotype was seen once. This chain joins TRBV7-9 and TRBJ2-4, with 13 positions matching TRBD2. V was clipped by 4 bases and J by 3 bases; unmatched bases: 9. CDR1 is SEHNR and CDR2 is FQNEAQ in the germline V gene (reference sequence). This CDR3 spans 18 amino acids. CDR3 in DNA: TGTGCCAGCAGCTCCTCCGGGACTAGCGGGATTGGCAAAAACATTCAGTACTTC. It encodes CASSSSGTSGIGKNIQYF. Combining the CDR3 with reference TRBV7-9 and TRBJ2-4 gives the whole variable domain DTGVSQNPRHKITKRGQNVTFRCDPISEHNRLYWYRQTLGQGPEFLTYFQNEAQLEKSRLLSDRFSAERPKGSFSTLEIQRTEQGDSAMYLCASSSSGTSGIGKNIQYFGAGTRLSVL.

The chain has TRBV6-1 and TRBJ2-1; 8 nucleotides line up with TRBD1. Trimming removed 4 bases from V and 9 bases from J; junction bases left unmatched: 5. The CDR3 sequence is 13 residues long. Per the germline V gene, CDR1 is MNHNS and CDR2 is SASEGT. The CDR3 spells CASSGRGRSEQFF. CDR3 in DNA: TGTGCCAGCAGTGGCAGGGGGCGAAGTGAGCAGTTCTTC.

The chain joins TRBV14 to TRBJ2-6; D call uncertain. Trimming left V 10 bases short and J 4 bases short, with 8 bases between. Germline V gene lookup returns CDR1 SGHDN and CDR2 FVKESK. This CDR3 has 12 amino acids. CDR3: CATARGANVLTF. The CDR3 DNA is TGTGCCACCGCGAGGGGGGCCAACGTCCTGACTTTC.

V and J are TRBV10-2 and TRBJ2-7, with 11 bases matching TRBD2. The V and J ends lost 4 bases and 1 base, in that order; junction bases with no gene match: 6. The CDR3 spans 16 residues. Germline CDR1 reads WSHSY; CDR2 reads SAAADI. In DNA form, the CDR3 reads TGCGCCAGCAGTGTGCTAGCGGGGGGTAAATCCTACGAGCAGTACTTC. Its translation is CASSVLAGGKSYEQYF.

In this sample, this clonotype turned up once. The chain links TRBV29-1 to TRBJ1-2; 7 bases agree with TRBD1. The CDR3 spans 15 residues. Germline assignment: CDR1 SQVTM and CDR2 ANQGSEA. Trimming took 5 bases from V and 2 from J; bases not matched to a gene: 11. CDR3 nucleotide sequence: TGCAGCGTTAGACAGGGAGCGGCAGCCAACTATGGCTACACCTTC. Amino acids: CSVRQGAAANYGYTF.

The CDR3 loop reads CASSVASGGTTDTQYF. DNA of the CDR3: TGTGCCAGCAGTGTGGCCAGCGGGGGGACCACAGATACGCAGTATTTT. The chain uses TRBV6-4 and TRBJ2-3; TRBD2 aligns across 9 bases. The V segment lost 4 bases and the J segment 2 bases; nucleotides outside the gene matches: 7. In germline, CDR1 is MRHNA, CDR2 SNTAGT. The CDR3 extends over 16 amino acids.

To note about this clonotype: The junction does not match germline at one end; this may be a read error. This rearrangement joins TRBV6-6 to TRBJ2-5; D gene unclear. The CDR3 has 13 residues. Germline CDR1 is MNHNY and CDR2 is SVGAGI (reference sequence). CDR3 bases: TGTGTCAGCAGTTACCGAGACCAAGAGACCCAGTACTTC. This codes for CVSSYRDQETQYF.

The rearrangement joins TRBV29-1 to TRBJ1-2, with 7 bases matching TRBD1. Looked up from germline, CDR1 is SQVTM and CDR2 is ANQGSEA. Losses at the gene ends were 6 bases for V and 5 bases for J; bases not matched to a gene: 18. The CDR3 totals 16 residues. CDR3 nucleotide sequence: TGCAGCGTGGGTAAATCCGGGACAGTCAGCTCTTATGGCTACACCTTC. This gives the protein CSVGKSGTVSSYGYTF.

The CDR3 region has the DNA TGCGCCAGCAGCTTGGAGGGACAGGAACGTTTCTATGGCTACACCTTC. It translates to CASSLEGQERFYGYTF. The genes are TRBV5-1 and TRBJ1-2; TRBD1 agrees at 8 bases. Germline V gives CDR1 SGHRS, CDR2 YFSETQ. The V gene end was trimmed by 0 bases and the J gene end by 4 bases; junction bases not matched to a gene: 8. The CDR3 covers 16 residues.

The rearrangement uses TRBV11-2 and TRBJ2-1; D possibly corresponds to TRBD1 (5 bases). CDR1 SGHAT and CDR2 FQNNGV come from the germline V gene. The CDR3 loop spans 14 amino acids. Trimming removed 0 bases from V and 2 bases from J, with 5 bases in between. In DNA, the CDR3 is TGTGCCAGCAGCTTAGAAGGGGCCTACAATGAGCAGTTCTTC. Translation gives CASSLEGAYNEQFF.

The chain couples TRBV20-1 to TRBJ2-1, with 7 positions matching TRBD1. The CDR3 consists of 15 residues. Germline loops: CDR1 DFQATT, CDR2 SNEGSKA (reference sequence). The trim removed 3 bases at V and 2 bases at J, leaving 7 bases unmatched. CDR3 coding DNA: TGCAGTGCTAGGCCGACAGGGTACGCCTACAATGAGCAGTTCTTC. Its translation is CSARPTGYAYNEQFF.

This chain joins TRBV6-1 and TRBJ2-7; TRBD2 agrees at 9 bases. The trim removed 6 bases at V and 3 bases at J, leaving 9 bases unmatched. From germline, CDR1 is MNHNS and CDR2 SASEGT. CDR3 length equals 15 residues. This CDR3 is CASRGTSQVVYEQYF. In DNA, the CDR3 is TGTGCCAGCAGAGGGACTAGCCAAGTTGTCTACGAGCAGTACTTC.

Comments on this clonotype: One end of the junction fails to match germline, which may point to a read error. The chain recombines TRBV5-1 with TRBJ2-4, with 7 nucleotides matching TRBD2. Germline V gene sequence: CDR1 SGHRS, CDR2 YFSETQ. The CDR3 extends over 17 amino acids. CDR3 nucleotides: TGCGCCAGCAGCTTGACCGCGGGGGAAGGGGCCAAAAACACTCAGTACTTC. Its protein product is CASSLTAGEGAKNTQYF.

This CDR3 is CASSFGGRTSSYGYTF. CDR3 DNA: TGTGCCAGCAGTTTTGGGGGACGGACCTCTAGCTATGGCTACACCTTC. The chain employs TRBV27 and TRBJ1-2, with D possibly being TRBD1 (5 bases). Germline CDR1 and CDR2: MNHEY and SMNVEV (reference sequence). The CDR3 has 16 amino acids. The V gene lost 3 bases and the J gene lost 4 bases, with 18 bases spanning the gap.

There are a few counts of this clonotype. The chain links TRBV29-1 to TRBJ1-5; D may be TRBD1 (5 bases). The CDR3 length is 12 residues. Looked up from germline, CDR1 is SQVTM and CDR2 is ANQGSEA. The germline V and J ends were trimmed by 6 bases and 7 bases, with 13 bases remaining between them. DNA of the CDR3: TGCAGCGTCCCCGGGGCCGGGCAGCCCCAGCATTTT. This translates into CSVPGAGQPQHF.

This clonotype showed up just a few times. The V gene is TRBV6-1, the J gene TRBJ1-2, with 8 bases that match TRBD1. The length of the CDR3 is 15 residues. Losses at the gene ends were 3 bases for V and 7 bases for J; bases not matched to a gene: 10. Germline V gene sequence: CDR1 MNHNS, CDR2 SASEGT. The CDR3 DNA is TGTGCCAGCAGTGAGGTGGCAGGGGGCAAGCCTGGCTACACCTTC. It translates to CASSEVAGGKPGYTF.

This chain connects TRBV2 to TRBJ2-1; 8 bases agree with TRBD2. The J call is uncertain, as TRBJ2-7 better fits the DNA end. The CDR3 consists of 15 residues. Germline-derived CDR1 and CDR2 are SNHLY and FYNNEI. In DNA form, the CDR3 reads TGTGCCAGCAGACCTCTGGTAGCGGGGTACAATGAGCAGTACTTC. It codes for CASRPLVAGYNEQYF.

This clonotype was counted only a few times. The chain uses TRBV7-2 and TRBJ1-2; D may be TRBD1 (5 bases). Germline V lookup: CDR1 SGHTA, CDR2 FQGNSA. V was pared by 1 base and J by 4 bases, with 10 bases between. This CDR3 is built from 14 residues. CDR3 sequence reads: CASSLVRGGYGYTF. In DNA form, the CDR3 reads TGTGCCAGCAGCTTAGTACGCGGGGGCTATGGCTACACCTTC.

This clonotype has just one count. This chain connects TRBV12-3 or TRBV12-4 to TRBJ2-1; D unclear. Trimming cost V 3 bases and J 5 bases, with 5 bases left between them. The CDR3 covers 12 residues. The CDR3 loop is CASSFLHNEQFF. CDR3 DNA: TGTGCCAGCAGTTTCCTTCACAATGAGCAGTTCTTC.

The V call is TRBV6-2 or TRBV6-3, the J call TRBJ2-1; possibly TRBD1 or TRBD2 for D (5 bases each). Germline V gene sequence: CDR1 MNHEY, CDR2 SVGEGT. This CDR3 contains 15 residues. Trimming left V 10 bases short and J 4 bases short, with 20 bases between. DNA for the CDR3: TGTGCCATCCATACCCCAGGGACCCGTTACAATGAGCAGTTCTTC. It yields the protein CAIHTPGTRYNEQFF.

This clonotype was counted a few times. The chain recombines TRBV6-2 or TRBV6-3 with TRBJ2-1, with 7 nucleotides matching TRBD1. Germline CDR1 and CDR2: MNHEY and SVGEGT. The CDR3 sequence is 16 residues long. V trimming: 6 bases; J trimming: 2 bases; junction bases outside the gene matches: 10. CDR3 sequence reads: CASSSWGTVTYNEQFF. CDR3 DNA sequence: TGTGCCAGCAGCTCGTGGGGGACAGTTACCTACAATGAGCAGTTCTTC.

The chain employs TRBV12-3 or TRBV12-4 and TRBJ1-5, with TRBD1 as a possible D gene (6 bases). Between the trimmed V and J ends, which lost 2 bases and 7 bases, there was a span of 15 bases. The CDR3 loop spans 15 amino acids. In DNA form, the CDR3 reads TGTGCCAGCAGTTTACTCTCAGGGGTAGGGCAGCCCCAGCATTTT. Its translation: CASSLLSGVGQPQHF.

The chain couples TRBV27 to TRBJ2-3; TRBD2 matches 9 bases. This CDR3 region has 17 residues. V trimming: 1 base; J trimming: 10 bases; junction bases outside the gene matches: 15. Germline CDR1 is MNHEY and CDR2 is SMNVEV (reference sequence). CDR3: CASSLLGADSGSEAQYF. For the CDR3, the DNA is TGTGCCAGCAGTTTATTAGGGGCGGATAGCGGGAGTGAGGCGCAGTATTTT.

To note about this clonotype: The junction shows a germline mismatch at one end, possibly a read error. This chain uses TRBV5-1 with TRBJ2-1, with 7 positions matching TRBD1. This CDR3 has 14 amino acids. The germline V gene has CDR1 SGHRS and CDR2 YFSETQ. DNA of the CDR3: TGCGCCAGCAGCTCAAGGGACAGCGCCAATAAGCAGTTCTTC. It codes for CASSSRDSANKQFF.

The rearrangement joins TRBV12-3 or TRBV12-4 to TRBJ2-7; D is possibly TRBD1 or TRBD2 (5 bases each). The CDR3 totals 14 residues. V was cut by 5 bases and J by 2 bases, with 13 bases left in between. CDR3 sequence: CASSLRDRPYEQYF. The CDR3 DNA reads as TGTGCCAGCAGTCTCCGGGACCGGCCCTACGAGCAGTACTTC.

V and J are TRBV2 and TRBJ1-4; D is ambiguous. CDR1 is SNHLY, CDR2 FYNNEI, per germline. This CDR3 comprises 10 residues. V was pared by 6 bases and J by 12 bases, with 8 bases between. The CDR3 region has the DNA TGTGCCAGCAGACTTAGGCAACTGTTTTTT. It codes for CASRLRQLFF.